These 14 T cell receptor beta chains originate from one sample sequenced in a study of shared clonotypes between healthy human individuals. TCRdb keeps only in-frame clones here, not all; method: immunoSEQ multiplex PCR. The sample lists millions of clones; roughly nine tenths were seen once. Source material: naive CD4+ T cells sorted from blood. Subset here: CD45RA+ positively selected. The receptors stem from a man younger than 35 in good health.

This chain uses TRBV7-2 with TRBJ2-5, with 9 bases aligning to TRBD2. CDR1 and CDR2 (germline): SGHTA, FQGNSA. The ends lost 5 bases at V and 8 bases at J; junction bases unmatched: 9. This CDR3 region has 14 residues. The CDR3 spells CASSGPPAGGTQYF. The CDR3 coding sequence is TGTGCCAGCAGCGGGCCCCCAGCGGGGGGCACCCAGTACTTC.

The CDR3 bases are TGTGCCACCACAGGCGTAACCGGAGGGCACACCATATATTTT. Amino acid sequence: CATTGVTGGHTIYF. The J gene is TRBJ1-3, the V gene TRBV6-5; D might be TRBD1 (5 bases). The CDR3 totals 14 residues. The germline V and J ends were trimmed by 10 bases and 8 bases, with 21 bases remaining between them. The germline CDR1 and CDR2 sequences are MNHEY and SVGAGI.

This clone was seen only once. The chain is built from TRBV4-2 and TRBJ2-7; possibly TRBD1 for D (6 bases). Trimming cost V 3 bases and J 7 bases, with 22 bases left between them. Germline-derived CDR1 and CDR2 are LGHNA and YNFKEQ. There are 16 residues in the CDR3. CDR3 bases: TGTGCCAGCAGCCACCGAGCGGCCCAGGCAGGGGAAGAGCAGTACTTC. It specifies CASSHRAAQAGEEQYF.

The gene calls are TRBV5-5 and TRBJ2-7; D is unclear. The CDR3 loop spans 13 amino acids. Trimming pared 0 bases from V and 2 bases from J, leaving 6 bases between. The germline V gene has CDR1 SGHKS and CDR2 YYEKEE (reference sequence). The CDR3 DNA follows: TGTGCCAGCAGCTTGGTACTGACCTACGAGCAGTACTTC. As protein: CASSLVLTYEQYF.

The gene calls are TRBV7-6 and TRBJ2-2, with 7 bases fitting TRBD1. The ends lost 3 bases at V and 6 bases at J; junction bases unmatched: 7. The CDR3 sequence is 15 residues long. Germline assignment: CDR1 SGHVS and CDR2 FNYEAQ. The CDR3 nucleotides read TGTGCCAGCAGCTTTTCAGGGGGTCCCGCCGGGGAGCTGTTTTTT. This gives the protein CASSFSGGPAGELFF.

The gene calls are TRBV28 and TRBJ2-5, with TRBD1 matching 8 bases. After removal of 4 bases from V and 4 bases from J, the junction contained 8 bases not matched to a gene. The germline V gene encodes CDR1 MDHEN and CDR2 SYDVKM. The CDR3 is 15 amino acids. CDR3 amino acids: CASSSGGRGVETQYF. The CDR3 DNA follows: TGTGCCAGCAGTTCAGGGGGCAGGGGAGTAGAGACCCAGTACTTC.

The chain has TRBV6-5 and TRBJ2-7, with D uncertain. The V gene lost 0 bases and the J gene lost 5 bases, with 11 bases spanning the gap. The CDR3 consists of 14 residues. Germline lookup yields CDR1 MNHEY and CDR2 SVGAGI. The CDR3 DNA reads TGTGCCAGCAGTTACTCGAACGAGGAAAACGAGCAGTACTTC. Protein: CASSYSNEENEQYF.

To note about this clone: One end of the junction fails to match germline, which may point to a read error. CDR3 DNA sequence: TGTGCCAGCAGTAACTCCAGGGGCGGTTTCGGAAACACCATATATTTT. Protein: CASSNSRGGFGNTIYF. V gene TRBV6-6 combines with J gene TRBJ1-3; D perhaps matches TRBD1 (6 bases). CDR1 and CDR2 (germline): MNHNY, SVGAGI (reference sequence). CDR3 size: 16 residues.

The CDR3 loop reads CASSLTASTDTQYF. The CDR3 DNA reads as TGTGCCAGCAGCTTGACGGCTAGCACAGATACGCAGTATTTT. The rearrangement links TRBV5-4 to TRBJ2-3, with unresolved D. Germline V lookup: CDR1 SGHNT, CDR2 YYREEE (reference sequence). The germline V and J ends were trimmed by 1 base and 0 bases, with 6 bases remaining between them. The CDR3 sequence is 14 residues long.

The chain is built from TRBV27 and TRBJ2-1; TRBD2 agrees at 11 bases. Trimming at V came to 5 bases and at J to 5 bases, leaving 2 bases not matched to a gene. This CDR3 contains 14 residues. The germline gives CDR1 MNHEY, CDR2 SMNVEV (reference sequence). The CDR3 loop reads CASSTSGSHNEQFF. CDR3 bases: TGTGCCAGCAGTACTAGCGGGAGTCACAATGAGCAGTTCTTC.

The chain carries TRBV27 and TRBJ2-3; 7 nucleotides line up with TRBD1. This CDR3 contains 15 residues. Germline V gene lookup returns CDR1 MNHEY and CDR2 SMNVEV (reference sequence). V lost 3 bases to trimming and J lost 2 bases; unmatched junction nucleotides: 5. The chain's CDR3 is CASSFRQGITDTQYF. CDR3 nucleotides: TGTGCCAGCAGTTTCCGACAGGGTATCACAGATACGCAGTATTTT.

A single count supports this clone. The J gene is TRBJ2-3, the V gene TRBV11-2; possible D gene TRBD1, 5 bases. This CDR3 has 14 amino acids. V lost 2 bases and J 6 bases, leaving 12 bases between the germline ends. Germline V gene lookup returns CDR1 SGHAT and CDR2 FQNNGV. CDR3 sequence: CASSLRWGADTQYF. CDR3 DNA: TGTGCCAGCAGCTTAAGATGGGGCGCGGATACGCAGTATTTT. Variable domain in full (rest from reference TRBV11-2 and TRBJ2-3): EAGVAQSPRYKIIEKRQSVAFWCNPISGHATLYWYQQILGQGPKLLIQFQNNGVVDDSQLPKDRFSAERLKGVDSTLKIQPAKLEDSAVYLCASSLRWGADTQYFGPGTRLTVL.

The chain has TRBV15 and TRBJ1-3; D perhaps matches TRBD1 (5 bases). V lost 4 bases and J lost 4, with 14 bases in between. The CDR3 runs to 15 residues. In germline, CDR1 is LNHNV, CDR2 YYDKDF (reference sequence). The CDR3 is CATSTWGVGGNTIYF. CDR3 coding DNA: TGTGCCACCAGCACCTGGGGGGTTGGAGGAAACACCATATATTTT.

The genes are TRBV7-2 and TRBJ1-5; D uncertain. The CDR3 runs to 14 residues. V lost 5 bases to trimming and J lost 4 bases, with 12 bases between them. Germline V lookup: CDR1 SGHTA, CDR2 FQGNSA. In nucleotides, the CDR3 is TGTGCCAGCAGCCGAGACGGAGTTAATCAGCCCCAGCATTTT. Encoded protein: CASSRDGVNQPQHF.